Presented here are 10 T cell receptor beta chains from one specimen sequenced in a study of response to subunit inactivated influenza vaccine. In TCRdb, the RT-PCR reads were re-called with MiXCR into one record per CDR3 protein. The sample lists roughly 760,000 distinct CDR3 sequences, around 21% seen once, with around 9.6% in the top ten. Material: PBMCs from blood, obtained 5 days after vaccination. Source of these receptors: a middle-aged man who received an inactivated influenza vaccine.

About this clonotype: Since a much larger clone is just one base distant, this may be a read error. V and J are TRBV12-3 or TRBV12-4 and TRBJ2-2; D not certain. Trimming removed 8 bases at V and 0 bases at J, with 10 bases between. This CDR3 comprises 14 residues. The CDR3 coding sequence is TGTGCCAGCTGGCCAGGCCCGAACACCGGGGAGCTGTTTTTT. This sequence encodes CASWPGPNTGELFF.

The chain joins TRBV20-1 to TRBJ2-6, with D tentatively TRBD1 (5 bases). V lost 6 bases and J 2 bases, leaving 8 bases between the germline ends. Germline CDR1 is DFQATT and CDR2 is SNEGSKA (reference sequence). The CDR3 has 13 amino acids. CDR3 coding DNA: TGCAGTGCCCAGGGTGCTGGGGCCAACGTCCTGACTTTC. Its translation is CSAQGAGANVLTF.

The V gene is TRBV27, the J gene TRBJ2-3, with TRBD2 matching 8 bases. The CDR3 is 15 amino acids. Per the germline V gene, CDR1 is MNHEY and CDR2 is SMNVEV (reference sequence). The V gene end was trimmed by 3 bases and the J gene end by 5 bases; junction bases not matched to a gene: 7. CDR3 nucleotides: TGTGCCAGCAGTTTTACCGGGGGGGCAGGAGATACGCAGTATTTT. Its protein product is CASSFTGGAGDTQYF.

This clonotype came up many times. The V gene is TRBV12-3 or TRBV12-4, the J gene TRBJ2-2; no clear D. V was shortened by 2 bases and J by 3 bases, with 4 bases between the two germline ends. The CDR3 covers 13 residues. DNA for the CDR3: TGTGCCAGCAGTTTATCTTACACCGGGGAGCTGTTTTTT. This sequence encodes CASSLSYTGELFF.

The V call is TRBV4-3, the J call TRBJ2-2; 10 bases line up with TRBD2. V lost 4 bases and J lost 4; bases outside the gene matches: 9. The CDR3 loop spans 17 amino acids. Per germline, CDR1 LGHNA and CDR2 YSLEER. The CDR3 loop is CASSPGLAGAGTGELFF. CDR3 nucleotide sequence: TGCGCCAGCAGCCCCGGCCTAGCGGGAGCTGGCACCGGGGAGCTGTTTTTT.

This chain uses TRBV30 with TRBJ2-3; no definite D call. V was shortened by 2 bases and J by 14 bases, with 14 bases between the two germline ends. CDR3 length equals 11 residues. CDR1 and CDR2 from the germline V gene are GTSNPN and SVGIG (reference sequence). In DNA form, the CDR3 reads TGTGCCTGGAGTAATGGACGCCCGGGGTATTTT. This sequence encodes CAWSNGRPGYF. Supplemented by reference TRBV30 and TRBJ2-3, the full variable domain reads SQTIHQWPATLVQPVGSPLSLECTVEGTSNPNLYWYRQAAGRGLQLLFYSVGIGQISSEVPQNLSASRPQDRQFILSSKKLLLSDSGFYLCAWSNGRPGYFGPGTRLTVL.

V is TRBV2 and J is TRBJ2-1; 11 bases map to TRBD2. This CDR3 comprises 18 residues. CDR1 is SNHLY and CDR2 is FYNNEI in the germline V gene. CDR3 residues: CTLSFSGTSGASYNEQFF. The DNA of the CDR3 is TGTACCCTCAGTTTTTCCGGGACTAGCGGAGCCTCCTACAATGAGCAGTTCTTC.

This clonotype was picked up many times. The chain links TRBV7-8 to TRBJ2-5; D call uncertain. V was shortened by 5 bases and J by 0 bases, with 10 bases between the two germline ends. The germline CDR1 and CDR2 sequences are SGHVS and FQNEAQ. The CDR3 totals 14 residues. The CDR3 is CASSAIIYQETQYF. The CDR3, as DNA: TGTGCCAGCAGCGCAATCATATACCAAGAGACCCAGTACTTC.

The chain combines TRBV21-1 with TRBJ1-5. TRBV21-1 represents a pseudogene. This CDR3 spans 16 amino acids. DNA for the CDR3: TGTGCCAGCCTCCAAGACGGATCGGACTCCGGTCAGCCCCAGCATTTT. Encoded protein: CASLQDGSDSGQPQHF.

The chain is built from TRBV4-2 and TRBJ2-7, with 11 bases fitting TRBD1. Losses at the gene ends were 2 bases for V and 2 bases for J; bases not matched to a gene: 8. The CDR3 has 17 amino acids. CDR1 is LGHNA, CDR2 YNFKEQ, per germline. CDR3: CASSQTTPGQGAYEQYF. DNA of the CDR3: TGTGCCAGCAGCCAAACTACACCGGGACAGGGGGCCTACGAGCAGTACTTC.